Following are 19 T cell receptor beta chains from one sample sequenced in a study of cytomegalovirus exposure and HLA in healthy donors. The PCR had 60 Vbeta and 13 Jbeta primers. Clones were read by immunoSEQ multiplex PCR, and TCRdb kept only the in-frame ones, dropping some. The sample includes 80,000 to 100,000 clones, more than 60% of them seen just once. The sample comprised PBMCs. These TCRs come from a man in his fifties or sixties in good health and CMV-seropositive.

The chain uses TRBV15 and TRBJ2-3, with 9 bases identical to TRBD2. The ends lost 6 bases at V and 1 base at J; junction bases unmatched: 5. CDR1 and CDR2 from the germline V gene are LNHNV and YYDKDF (reference sequence). The CDR3 has 15 residues. The CDR3 nucleotides read TGTGCCACCAGGTCTAGCGGGGTTCGCACAGATACGCAGTATTTT. Translated, it gives CATRSSGVRTDTQYF. The full variable domain, in which reference TRBV15 and TRBJ2-3 provide the parts outside the CDR3, is DAMVIQNPRYQVTQFGKPVTLSCSQTLNHNVMYWYQQKSSQAPKLLFHYYDKDFNNEADTPDNFQSRRPNTSFCFLDIRSPGLGDTAMYLCATRSSGVRTDTQYFGPGTRLTVL.

This chain uses TRBV5-1 with TRBJ2-7; 9 bases agree with TRBD1. J lost 1 base, V lost 4 bases, and 3 bases had no gene match. Germline CDR1 is SGHRS and CDR2 is YFSETQ. The CDR3 is 14 amino acids. The CDR3 DNA reads as TGCGCCAGCAGCCCGGGACAGGGTTCCTACGAGCAGTACTTC. Translated, it gives CASSPGQGSYEQYF.

This clone was detected only a few times. The rearrangement uses TRBV5-6 and TRBJ2-1; D is unresolved. CDR3 size: 14 residues. V was clipped by 0 bases and J by 3 bases, with 7 bases between them. From germline, CDR1 is SGHDT and CDR2 YYEEEE. For the CDR3, the DNA is TGTGCCAGCAGCTTGGCCAGTTACTACAATGAGCAGTTCTTC. It is translated as CASSLASYYNEQFF.

The chain is built from TRBV9 and TRBJ1-1; D unclear. The CDR3 extends over 15 amino acids. Trimming stripped 4 bases from V and 0 bases from J, with 13 bases between. Per germline, CDR1 SGDLS and CDR2 YYNGEE. Written as DNA, the CDR3 is TGTGCCAGCAGCCCGGACTCACTCTTGAACACTGAAGCTTTCTTT. Its translation is CASSPDSLLNTEAFF.

V gene TRBV6-5 combines with J gene TRBJ1-5; 7 bases are shared with TRBD1. CDR1 is MNHEY, CDR2 SVGAGI, per germline. V shed 5 bases, J shed 2 bases, and the junction held 6 bases outside the gene matches. The CDR3 runs to 15 residues. DNA of the CDR3: TGTGCCAGCAGTCCTACAGGGGATGGCAATCAGCCCCAGCATTTT. Encoded protein: CASSPTGDGNQPQHF.

The chain employs TRBV19 and TRBJ1-1; a weak D match, TRBD1 (6 bases). Germline assignment: CDR1 LNHDA and CDR2 SQIVND (reference sequence). With 8 bases removed from V and 2 bases from J, the gap between germline ends came to 12 bases. The CDR3 is 13 amino acids. This CDR3 is CASGDTLNTEAFF. The CDR3 DNA follows: TGTGCCAGTGGGGACACCCTAAACACTGAAGCTTTCTTT. The full variable domain, with the rest looked up from reference TRBV19 and TRBJ1-1, is DGGITQSPKYLFRKEGQNVTLSCEQNLNHDAMYWYRQDPGQGLRLIYYSQIVNDFQKGDIAEGYSVSREKKESFPLTVTSAQKNPTAFYLCASGDTLNTEAFFGQGTRLTVV.

The rearrangement uses TRBV7-9 and TRBJ2-1; 7 bases are shared with TRBD2. Germline V lookup: CDR1 SEHNR, CDR2 FQNEAQ (reference sequence). This CDR3 has 15 amino acids. The V gene end was trimmed by 5 bases and the J gene end by 8 bases; junction bases not matched to a gene: 12. CDR3 sequence (DNA): TGTGCCAGCAGCCTCCGGCCACTAGCGATAGATGAGCAGTTCTTC. It is translated as CASSLRPLAIDEQFF.

CDR3 in amino acids: CSVRDSRRETQYF. The CDR3, as DNA: TGCAGCGTTCGGGATTCCCGGCGGGAGACCCAGTACTTC. This chain links TRBV29-1 with TRBJ2-5; tentatively, D is TRBD2 (5 bases). The CDR3 totals 13 residues. Germline loops: CDR1 SQVTM, CDR2 ANQGSEA. Deletions cut 5 bases from V and 5 bases from J, with 15 bases between.

This rearrangement joins TRBV18 to TRBJ1-6, with 9 bases lining up with TRBD1. V lost 3 bases to trimming and J lost 10 bases; unmatched junction nucleotides: 7. The CDR3 totals 15 residues. Germline CDR1 is KGHSH and CDR2 is LQKENI. This chain's CDR3 is CASSPFRQGESPLHF. As DNA, the CDR3 is TGTGCCAGCTCACCCTTCCGACAGGGGGAGTCACCCCTCCACTTT.

This clone has only one observation. The rearrangement uses TRBV7-2 and TRBJ2-7; TRBD2 is a possible D gene (5 bases). The CDR3 length is 14 residues. CDR1 SGHTA and CDR2 FQGNSA come from the germline V gene. The V gene lost 1 base and the J gene lost 7 bases, with 14 bases spanning the gap. The CDR3 DNA reads as TGTGCCAGCAGCTTAGGGGCCCTAGCAGCTGAGCAGTACTTC. Its protein is CASSLGALAAEQYF.

The gene calls are TRBV7-8 and TRBJ2-1, with 7 bases fitting TRBD1. V was pared by 1 base and J by 0 bases, with 6 bases of the junction left unmatched. Germline CDR1 and CDR2: SGHVS and FQNEAQ. This CDR3 comprises 17 residues. CDR3 in amino acids: CASSLVRTGSSYNEQFF. The CDR3 nucleotides are TGTGCCAGCAGCTTAGTTCGGACAGGAAGCTCCTACAATGAGCAGTTCTTC.

The chain carries TRBV7-9 and TRBJ1-4; 11 nucleotides match TRBD1. Germline CDR1 and CDR2: SEHNR and FQNEAQ (reference sequence). The CDR3 has 16 residues. Germline trimming cut 0 bases from V and 7 bases from J; bases unmatched to any gene: 4. CDR3 coding DNA: TGTGCCAGCAGCTTAGCGCGGGACAGGGGGGCTGAAAAACTGTTTTTT. Translated, it gives CASSLARDRGAEKLFF.

The chain carries TRBV11-2 and TRBJ2-2, with D possibly being TRBD2 (6 bases). Trimming took 1 base from V and 4 from J, leaving 10 bases between them. CDR3 length equals 15 residues. Germline V gene data show CDR1 as SGHAT and CDR2 as FQNNGV. This CDR3 reads CASSLGLAPTGELFF. Written as DNA, the CDR3 is TGTGCCAGCAGCTTAGGGCTAGCGCCCACCGGGGAGCTGTTTTTT.

The gene calls are TRBV2 and TRBJ2-5; 14 bases map to TRBD2. J gave up 5 bases and V 3 bases, and 11 bases lay outside the gene matches. Germline V gene data show CDR1 as SNHLY and CDR2 as FYNNEI. The CDR3 consists of 18 residues. CDR3 DNA sequence: TGTGCCAGCAGTGACACAAGCGGGACTAGCGGGGGACAGGAGACCCAGTACTTC. Protein sequence: CASSDTSGTSGGQETQYF.

V usage is TRBV9 and J usage is TRBJ1-1, with TRBD1 as a possible D gene (6 bases). Trimming removed 2 bases from V and 3 bases from J, with 14 bases in between. There are 15 residues in the CDR3. Germline V gene data show CDR1 as SGDLS and CDR2 as YYNGEE. Here the CDR3 reads CASSVGQGWDTEAFF. The DNA of the CDR3 is TGTGCCAGCAGCGTGGGGCAGGGGTGGGACACTGAAGCTTTCTTT.

V gene TRBV6-6 combines with J gene TRBJ2-3; 8 bases line up with TRBD2. This CDR3 is 16 amino acids long. CDR1 MNHNY and CDR2 SVGAGI come from the germline V gene (reference sequence). The V and J ends lost 7 bases and 1 base, in that order; junction bases with no gene match: 10. The CDR3 protein is CASTYGGRGGTDTQYF. CDR3 coding DNA: TGTGCCAGCACCTACGGCGGGCGGGGGGGCACAGATACGCAGTATTTT.

The rearrangement joins TRBV4-1 to TRBJ1-2; 8 nucleotides align to TRBD1. This CDR3 spans 17 amino acids. V lost 1 base and J lost 0; bases outside the gene matches: 7. Looked up from germline, CDR1 is MGHRA and CDR2 is YSYEKL. The CDR3 here is CASSQGGRGRSNYGYTF. For the CDR3, the DNA is TGCGCCAGCAGCCAAGGGGGCAGGGGGCGCTCTAACTATGGCTACACCTTC.

The chain links TRBV2 to TRBJ1-2; TRBD1 matches at 7 bases. With V trimmed by 9 bases and J by 4 bases, 11 bases remained unmatched. The V gene's germline CDR1 is SNHLY and CDR2 FYNNEI. The CDR3 length is 14 residues. This CDR3 is CASTQGSPFYGYTF. The DNA of the CDR3 is TGTGCCAGTACACAGGGGAGCCCTTTCTATGGCTACACCTTC.

In DNA form, the CDR3 reads TGTGCCAGCAGCTCCGTTTCGCTATCCTACGAGCAGTACTTC. This gives the protein CASSSVSLSYEQYF. This chain joins TRBV7-2 and TRBJ2-7; D is unclear. Trimming took 4 bases from V and 1 from J, leaving 11 bases between them. The germline V gene has CDR1 SGHTA and CDR2 FQGNSA. This CDR3 is 14 amino acids long.